These 26 T cell receptor beta chains originate from one sample sequenced in a study of tumor-infiltrating lymphocytes in primary liver carcinoma (TCRdb year 2017). Without any cell sorting, total RNA and DNA were extracted together from about 20-30 mg of bulk tissue using the AllPrep DNA/RNA mini kit. This sample was sequenced with an Illumina HiSeq 2500. A constant-region primer and ProtoScript II reverse transcriptase were used to reverse-transcribe TCRbeta-specific cDNA from approximately 500 ng total RNA. TCRbeta libraries were built with three nested multiplex PCR rounds, a slightly modified ARM-PCR procedure. Each of the first two PCR rounds ran for approximately 11 cycles and used multiplex TRBV1-TRBV30 forward primers together with a Cbeta reverse primer. TCRdb itself trimmed the public reads at Q25 with fastp, ran MiXCR and retained productive beta chains. For every CDR3 protein sequence, its rows merge into one entry that carries the most common genes and DNA. The sample profile shows around 88,000 distinct CDR3 sequences; roughly 70% of them were found once. The ten largest clones add up to roughly 27% of the sample.

The sequencing sample was made of tumor-adjacent normal liver tissue. The origin of the receptors is a man between 35 and 55 years old with primary liver carcinoma and hepatitis B virus infection.

In the case of this clonotype: One end of the junction is discordant with germline, which a read error may explain. The rearrangement links TRBV11-2 to TRBJ2-7; 9 bases align to TRBD1. Germline values: CDR1 SGHAT, CDR2 FQNNGV. CDR3 length: 14 residues. The CDR3 spells CASSSPGQGGEQYF. In nucleotides, the CDR3 is TGTGCCAGCAGCTCACCGGGACAGGGCGGCGAGCAATACTTC.

A note on this clonotype: A much larger clone sits a single nucleotide away, making a read error possible. This chain joins TRBV5-5 and TRBJ2-2; possible D gene TRBD2, 5 bases. The V gene's germline CDR1 is SGHKS and CDR2 YYEKEE (reference sequence). This CDR3 is built from 16 residues. The CDR3 DNA follows: TGTGCCAGCAGCTTGGAATCTACCTTAATGACCGGGAAGCTGTTTTTT. Translating gives CASSLESTLMTGKLFF.

This clonotype was counted ten times or more. The chain employs TRBV6-1 and TRBJ1-5; tentative D call: TRBD1 (5 bases). CDR3 size: 15 residues. V gave up 2 bases and J gave up 2 bases, with 10 bases separating them. Germline CDR1 MNHNS, CDR2 SASEGT. CDR3 in amino acids: CASSEWVRGNQPQHF. DNA for the CDR3: TGTGCCAGCAGTGAATGGGTCAGGGGCAATCAGCCCCAGCATTTT.

This clonotype was seen just once. Since a much larger clone is just one base distant, this may be a read error. This chain links TRBV5-6 with TRBJ2-7; unclear D gene. The CDR3 consists of 15 residues. The V gene's germline CDR1 is SGHDT and CDR2 YYEEEE. V lost 0 bases, J lost 9 bases, and 19 bases lay in between. CDR3 residues: CASSLETPVAHGQYF. The CDR3 DNA follows: TGTGCCAGCAGCTTGGAAACCCCAGTCGCCCACGGGCAGTACTTC.

This clonotype appeared a single time. One base away lies a much larger clone, so this may be a sequencing read error. The chain uses TRBV30 and TRBJ2-1, with D tentatively TRBD1 or TRBD2 (5 bases each). This CDR3 has 11 amino acids. Germline assignment: CDR1 GTSNPN and CDR2 SVGIG (reference sequence). In nucleotides, the CDR3 is TGTGTCTGGGGACGGGGCAATGAGCAGTTCTTC. As protein: CVWGRGNEQFF.

The count of this clonotype is one. The CDR3 DNA reads TGTGCCAGCAGCAGACGGTGTGGGACCACAGATACGCAGTATTTT. Encoded protein: CASSRRCGTTDTQYF. J is TRBJ2-3 and V is TRBV6-2 or TRBV6-3; D is possibly TRBD1 or TRBD2 (5 bases each). Germline V gene sequence: CDR1 MNHEY, CDR2 SVGEGT. Trimming shortened V by 6 bases and J by 2 bases, and 15 bases separated the two germline ends. The CDR3 has 15 residues.

The chain recombines TRBV10-3 with TRBJ2-5; D might be TRBD2 (7 bases). Looked up from germline, CDR1 is ENHRY and CDR2 is SYGVKD. Trimming stripped 7 bases from V and 14 bases from J, with 26 bases between. The CDR3 is made up of 14 amino acids. The CDR3 spells CAINSGEGQENQYF. In DNA, the CDR3 is TGTGCCATCAATTCGGGGGAGGGACAAGAGAACCAATACTTC.

To note about this clonotype: The germline gene is not matched at one end of the junction; a read error may be the cause. The chain has TRBV11-3 and TRBJ2-2, with unresolved D. From germline, CDR1 is SGHNT and CDR2 YENEEA. This CDR3 comprises 13 residues. Here the CDR3 DNA reads TGTACCAGCAGCCTTGGCAACGCCGGGGAGCTGTTTTTT. Amino acid sequence: CTSSLGNAGELFF.

This clonotype showed up many times. This rearrangement joins TRBV7-9 to TRBJ2-7, with D possibly being TRBD1 (6 bases). Trimming shortened V by 1 base and J by 7 bases, and 14 bases separated the two germline ends. Germline lookup yields CDR1 SEHNR and CDR2 FQNEAQ (reference sequence). The CDR3 runs 14 residues. The chain's CDR3 is CASSLGRTEGEQYF. CDR3 coding DNA: TGTGCCAGCAGCTTAGGTCGGACAGAAGGGGAGCAGTACTTC.

This rearrangement joins TRBV20-1 to TRBJ2-5, with D perhaps being TRBD1 or TRBD2 (5 bases each). The CDR3 sequence is 14 residues long. From germline, CDR1 is DFQATT and CDR2 SNEGSKA (reference sequence). The V gene lost 5 bases and the J gene lost 2 bases, with 15 bases spanning the gap. This chain's CDR3 is CSAFRDGGQETQYF. The CDR3 DNA reads TGCAGTGCTTTCCGGGACGGCGGACAAGAGACCCAGTACTTC.

Points on this clonotype: Since a much larger clone is just one base distant, this may be a read error. This CDR3 is missing its conserved last phenylalanine or tryptophan, likely due to a read error. The V call is TRBV6-6, the J call TRBJ2-5; D is possibly TRBD2 (5 bases). Germline assignment: CDR1 MNHNY and CDR2 SVGAGI (reference sequence). The V end was cut by 7 bases, the J end by 0 bases, with 15 bases between. This CDR3 has 15 amino acids. As DNA, the CDR3 is TGTGCCAGCACTCCATCAGGCGGGTACCAAGAGACCCAGTACTTA. It encodes CASTPSGGYQETQYL.

This clonotype was seen repeatedly, ten times or more. This chain joins TRBV29-1 and TRBJ2-1, with 9 bases lining up with TRBD2. J lost 1 base, V lost 6 bases, and 10 bases had no gene match. There are 16 residues in the CDR3. Germline-derived CDR1 and CDR2 are SQVTM and ANQGSEA. CDR3 loop: CSVVGPSGASYNEQFF. CDR3 nucleotides: TGCAGCGTCGTAGGCCCTAGCGGGGCTTCCTACAATGAGCAGTTCTTC.

Comments on this clonotype: A much more abundant neighbour one base away suggests this may be a read error. No conserved phenylalanine or tryptophan ends this CDR3, so it is likely a read error. Written as DNA, the CDR3 is TGTGCCAGCAGCTTAGTAGAGCTAGCGGAGCAGTTCGTC. Translated, it gives CASSLVELAEQFV. V and J are TRBV7-9 and TRBJ2-1; tentatively, D is TRBD2 (6 bases). Germline V gene data show CDR1 as SEHNR and CDR2 as FQNEAQ (reference sequence). The CDR3 has 13 amino acids. Trimming shortened V by 1 base and J by 10 bases, and 11 bases separated the two germline ends.

This chain connects TRBV28 to TRBJ2-7; weak D call: TRBD1 (5 bases). The germline V gene has CDR1 MDHEN and CDR2 SYDVKM. Trimming shortened V by 5 bases and J by 3 bases, and 14 bases separated the two germline ends. CDR3 length: 14 amino acids. The chain's CDR3 is CASSHEPDNYEQYF. In DNA form, the CDR3 reads TGTGCCAGCAGTCACGAACCGGACAACTACGAGCAGTACTTC.

As concerns this clonotype: A clone one base away is much larger, so this may be a read error. The chain joins TRBV6-5 to TRBJ1-5, with D possibly being TRBD1 (5 bases). Germline values: CDR1 MNHEY, CDR2 SVGAGI. Trimming left V 0 bases short and J 7 bases short, with 13 bases between. The CDR3 runs to 15 residues. The CDR3 DNA reads as TGTGCCAGCAGTTACTCGACAGTGTTCGACCAGCCCCAGCATTTT. This translates into CASSYSTVFDQPQHF.

Details on this clonotype: Since no conserved phenylalanine or tryptophan closes the CDR3, a read error is the likely cause. It is unclear where the CDR3 begins or ends on the DNA, so no DNA is shown, and the CDR3 is as TCRdb lists it. V usage is TRBV6-6 and J usage is TRBJ2-2; the listed D gene, TRBD2, was not tested against the DNA. CDR1 and CDR2 (germline): MNHNY, SVGAGI (reference sequence). The CDR3 region is 16 residues in length, termini included. CDR3 region: CASSQGLVGDTGELFL.

In this sample, this clonotype turned up many times. The chain joins TRBV6-5 to TRBJ2-1; 9 bases agree with TRBD1. There are 15 residues in the CDR3. V was pared by 6 bases and J by 7 bases, with 10 bases of the junction left unmatched. Germline assignment: CDR1 MNHEY and CDR2 SVGAGI. The CDR3 loop is CASSREQGAKNEQFF. The CDR3 region has the DNA TGTGCCAGCAGCCGCGAACAGGGGGCTAAGAATGAGCAGTTCTTC.

Details on this clonotype: A much bigger clone sits one base away, suggesting this may be a read error. This chain links TRBV4-1 with TRBJ2-7; 9 nucleotides line up with TRBD2. There are 17 residues in the CDR3. The V segment lost 4 bases and the J segment 7 bases; nucleotides outside the gene matches: 17. Per the germline V gene, CDR1 is MGHRA and CDR2 is YSYEKL. The CDR3 coding sequence is TGCGCCAGCAGCCGTGAACCCGGGATTAGCGGGAGAGGAGAGCAGTACTTC. This gives the protein CASSREPGISGRGEQYF.

With respect to this clonotype: A read error may produce the germline difference seen at one junction end. The rearrangement uses TRBV12-3 or TRBV12-4 and TRBJ2-3; TRBD2 agrees at 8 bases. This CDR3 region has 14 residues. CDR3 sequence reads: CASNLSGSGDTQYF. DNA of the CDR3: TGTGCCAGCAATCTGAGCGGGAGCGGGGATACGCAGTACTTT.

This clonotype was recorded at least ten times. The V call is TRBV12-3 or TRBV12-4, the J call TRBJ2-7, with 9 bases lining up with TRBD1. V lost 6 bases to trimming and J lost 7 bases; unmatched junction nucleotides: 13. This CDR3 spans 15 amino acids. The CDR3 DNA reads as TGTGCCAGCAGCTCCTTCGGGACAGGGTTTGAAGAGCAGTACTTC. It codes for CASSSFGTGFEEQYF.

With regard to this clonotype: At one boundary the junction diverges from the germline segment, which might be a read error. This chain uses TRBV11-2 with TRBJ2-3; D is possibly TRBD2 (5 bases). This CDR3 is built from 17 residues. CDR1 and CDR2 from the germline V gene are SGHAT and FQNNGV. CDR3 protein: CASSLTLLGSSTATQYF. CDR3 bases: TGTGCCAGCAGCTTAACGCTCCTGGGATCTAGCACAGCTACGCAGTATTTT.

This clonotype was detected many times. The chain joins TRBV7-8 to TRBJ2-2, with unresolved D. This CDR3 region has 14 residues. V dropped 5 bases and J dropped 4 bases, with 11 bases sitting between them. Germline lookup yields CDR1 SGHVS and CDR2 FQNEAQ. The DNA of the CDR3 is TGTGCCAGCAGCCCAATTTTCCCCACCGGGGAGCTGTTTTTT. This encodes CASSPIFPTGELFF.

Note on this clonotype: A much larger clone sits a single nucleotide away, making a read error possible. The CDR3 end shows no conserved phenylalanine or tryptophan, and so a read error is likely. The gene calls are TRBV10-3 and TRBJ2-3; 11 nucleotides match TRBD1. CDR1 is ENHRY, CDR2 SYGVKD, per germline. The V gene end was trimmed by 6 bases and the J gene end by 6 bases; junction bases not matched to a gene: 14. This CDR3 contains 17 residues. CDR3 protein: CAIRRTAGQGAGDTQYL. DNA for the CDR3: TGTGCCATCAGACGCACTGCCGGACAGGGGGCAGGGGATACGCAGTATCTT.

This chain connects TRBV7-9 to TRBJ2-4, with D possibly matching TRBD2 (6 bases). Germline V gene data show CDR1 as SEHNR and CDR2 as FQNEAQ (reference sequence). This CDR3 is built from 19 residues. The V and J ends lost 5 bases and 6 bases respectively, with 29 bases between them. The CDR3 DNA is TGTGCCAGCAGCCCTACCTTGAGGGAGGCGTTTAGCCAGGCAAACATTCAGTACTTC. It yields the protein CASSPTLREAFSQANIQYF.

This rearrangement joins TRBV11-1 to TRBJ2-1, with TRBD2 matching over 9 bases. This CDR3 has 14 residues. The V gene end was trimmed by 9 bases and the J gene end by 4 bases; junction bases not matched to a gene: 7. From germline, CDR1 is SGHAT and CDR2 FQDESV (reference sequence). In DNA form, the CDR3 reads TGTGCCAGGAGTTTGACTAGCGGATACAATGAGCAGTTCTTC. Translation: CARSLTSGYNEQFF. The variable domain in full, with the rest retrieved from reference TRBV11-1 and TRBJ2-1, is EAEVAQSPRYKITEKSQAVAFWCDPISGHATLYWYRQILGQGPELLVQFQDESVVDDSQLPKDRFSAERLKGVDSTLKIQPAELGDSAMYLCARSLTSGYNEQFFGPGTRLTVL.

Worth noting for this clonotype: Just one base apart from a much larger clone, this may be a read error. The chain uses TRBV6-6 and TRBJ1-1; D is possibly TRBD1 (6 bases). The CDR3 covers 13 residues. Germline CDR1 is MNHNY and CDR2 is SVGAGI (reference sequence). This CDR3 is CVSSLGQYTEAFF. CDR3 nucleotides: TGTGTCAGCAGCCTCGGACAGTACACTGAAGCTTTCTTT.